This section outlines one T cell receptor beta chain sequence together with its context. This record comes from a study of blood T cell repertoires in COVID-19. Study-level background: COVID-19 samples, acute and convalescent, were from the United States, Italy and Spain. Sample material is recorded as cDNA or gDNA derived from T cells, B-cell-depleted T cells, or PBMCs.

Trimming removed 4 bases at V and 0 bases at J, with 10 bases between. This CDR3 is 15 amino acids long. Germline CDR1 reads LGHNA; CDR2 reads YNFKEQ. Original methodology: Reference gene primers were amplified, and this amplification served to estimate nucleated cell counts. Method: immunoSEQ multiplex PCR; TCRdb's copy keeps in-frame clones and lacks some. V and J calls plus clone size are reproduced from that table; the DNA served to infer D and trimming. The data contain tens of thousands of clones, over 85% of them seen just once; the ten biggest clones take up roughly 1.5%. This TCR derives from a middle-aged man with acute or convalescent COVID-19. Sequencing was carried out using peripheral blood. This sequence joins TRBV4-2 and TRBJ2-1; TRBD2 is a possible D gene (5 bases). The chain's CDR3 is CASSLRGISYNEQFF. CDR3 coding DNA: TGTGCCAGCAGCCTTCGAGGGATCTCCTACAATGAGCAGTTCTTC.